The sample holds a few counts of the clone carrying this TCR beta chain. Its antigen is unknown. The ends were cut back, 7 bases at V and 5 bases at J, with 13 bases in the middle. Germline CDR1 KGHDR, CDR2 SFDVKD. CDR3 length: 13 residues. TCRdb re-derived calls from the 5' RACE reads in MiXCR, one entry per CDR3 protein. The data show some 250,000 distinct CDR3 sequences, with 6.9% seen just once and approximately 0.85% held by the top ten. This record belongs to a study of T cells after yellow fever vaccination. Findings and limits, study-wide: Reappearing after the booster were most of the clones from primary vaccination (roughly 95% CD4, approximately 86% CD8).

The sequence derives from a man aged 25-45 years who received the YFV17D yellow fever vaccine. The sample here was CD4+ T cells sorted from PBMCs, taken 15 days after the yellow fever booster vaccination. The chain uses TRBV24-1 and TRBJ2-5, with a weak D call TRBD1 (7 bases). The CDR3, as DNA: TGTGCCACCAGCGGAGGGGGCGAGGAGACCCAGTACTTC. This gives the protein CATSGGGEETQYF.